The clone carrying this T cell receptor (beta chain) was seen repeatedly, ten times or more. The data derive from a study of spatial heterogeneity in lung cancer. Time point here: sample taken at primary tumor resection. Tumor, nontumor lung or frozen PBMC supplied whole RNA that was sequenced unsorted. TCRdb independently ran MiXCR on the 5' RACE reads; one entry per CDR3 protein. Of roughly 79,000 distinct CDR3 sequences in the sample, 8% were seen once. This specimen was PBMCs, taken at surgery. This clonotype was sampled from a male donor with early-stage non-small cell lung cancer.

In DNA form, the CDR3 reads TGCAGCGTTGATTTGAGCGGGGTGACAGATACGCAGTATTTT. Amino acids: CSVDLSGVTDTQYF. The chain links TRBV29-1 to TRBJ2-3; 7 bases fit TRBD2. The CDR3 contains 14 residues. The V gene end was trimmed by 3 bases and the J gene end by 3 bases; junction bases not matched to a gene: 6. Germline V gene sequence: CDR1 SQVTM, CDR2 ANQGSEA.